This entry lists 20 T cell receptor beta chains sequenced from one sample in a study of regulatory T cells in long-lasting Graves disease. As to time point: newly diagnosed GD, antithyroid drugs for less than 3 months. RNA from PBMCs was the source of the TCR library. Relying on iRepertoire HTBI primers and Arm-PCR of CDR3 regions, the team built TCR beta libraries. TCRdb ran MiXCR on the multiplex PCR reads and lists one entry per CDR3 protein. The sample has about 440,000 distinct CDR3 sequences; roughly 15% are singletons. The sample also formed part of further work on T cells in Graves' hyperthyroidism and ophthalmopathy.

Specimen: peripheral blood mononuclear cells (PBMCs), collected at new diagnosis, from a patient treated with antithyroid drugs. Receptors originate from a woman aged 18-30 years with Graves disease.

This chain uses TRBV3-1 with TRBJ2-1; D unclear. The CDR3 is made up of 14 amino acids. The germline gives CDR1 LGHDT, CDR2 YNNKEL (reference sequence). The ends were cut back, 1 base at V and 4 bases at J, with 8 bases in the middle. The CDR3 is CASSQGLVYNEQFF. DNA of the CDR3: TGTGCCAGCAGCCAAGGCCTCGTGTACAATGAGCAGTTCTTC.

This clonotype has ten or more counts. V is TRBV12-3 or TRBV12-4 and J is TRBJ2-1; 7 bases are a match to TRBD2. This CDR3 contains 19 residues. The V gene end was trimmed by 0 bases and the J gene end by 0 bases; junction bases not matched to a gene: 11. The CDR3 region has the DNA TGTGCCAGCAGTTTAGCCGCGAAACTTAGCGGGCCCTCCTACAATGAGCAGTTCTTC. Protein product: CASSLAAKLSGPSYNEQFF.

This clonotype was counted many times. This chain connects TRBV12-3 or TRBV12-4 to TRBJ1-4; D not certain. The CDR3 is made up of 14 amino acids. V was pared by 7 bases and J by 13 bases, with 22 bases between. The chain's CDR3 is CASTMDPNTNRLFF. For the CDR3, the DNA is TGTGCCAGCACCATGGACCCAAACACGAACAGACTGTTTTTT.

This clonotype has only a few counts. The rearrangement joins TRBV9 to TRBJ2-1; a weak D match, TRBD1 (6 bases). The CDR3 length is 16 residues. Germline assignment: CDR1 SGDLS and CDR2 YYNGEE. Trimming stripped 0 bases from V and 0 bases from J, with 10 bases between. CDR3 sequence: CASSVEGVSSYNEQFF. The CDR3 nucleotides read TGTGCCAGCAGCGTAGAGGGGGTCAGCTCCTACAATGAGCAGTTCTTC.

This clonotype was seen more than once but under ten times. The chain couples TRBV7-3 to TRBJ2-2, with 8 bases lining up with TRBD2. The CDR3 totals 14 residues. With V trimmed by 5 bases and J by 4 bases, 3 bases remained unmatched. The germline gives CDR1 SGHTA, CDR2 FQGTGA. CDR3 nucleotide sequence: TGTGCCAGCAGCCGTAGCGGGACCACCGGGGAGCTGTTTTTT. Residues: CASSRSGTTGELFF.

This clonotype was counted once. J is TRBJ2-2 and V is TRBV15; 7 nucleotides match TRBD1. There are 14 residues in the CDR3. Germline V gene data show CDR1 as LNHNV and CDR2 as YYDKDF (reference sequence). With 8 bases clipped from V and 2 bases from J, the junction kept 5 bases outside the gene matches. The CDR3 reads CATAGTENTGELFF. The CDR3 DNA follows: TGTGCCACCGCCGGGACAGAAAACACCGGGGAGCTGTTTTTT.

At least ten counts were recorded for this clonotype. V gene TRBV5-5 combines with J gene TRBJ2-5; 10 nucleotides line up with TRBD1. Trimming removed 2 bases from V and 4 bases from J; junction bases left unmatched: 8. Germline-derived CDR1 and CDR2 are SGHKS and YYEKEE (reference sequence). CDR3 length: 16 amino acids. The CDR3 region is CASSFSRQGARETQYF. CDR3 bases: TGTGCCAGCAGCTTCAGTCGACAGGGGGCCAGAGAGACCCAGTACTTC.

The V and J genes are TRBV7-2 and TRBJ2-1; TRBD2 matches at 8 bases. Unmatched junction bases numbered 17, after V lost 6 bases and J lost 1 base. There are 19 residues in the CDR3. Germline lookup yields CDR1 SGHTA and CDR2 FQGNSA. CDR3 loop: CASSRISGSRFVSYNEQFF. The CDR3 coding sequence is TGTGCCAGCAGTCGAATCAGCGGGAGTAGGTTTGTTTCCTACAATGAGCAGTTCTTC. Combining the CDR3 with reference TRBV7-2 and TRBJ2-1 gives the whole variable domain GAGVSQSPSNKVTEKGKDVELRCDPISGHTALYWYRQSLGQGLEFLIYFQGNSAPDKSGLPSDRFSAERTGGSVSTLTIQRTQQEDSAVYLCASSRISGSRFVSYNEQFFGPGTRLTVL.

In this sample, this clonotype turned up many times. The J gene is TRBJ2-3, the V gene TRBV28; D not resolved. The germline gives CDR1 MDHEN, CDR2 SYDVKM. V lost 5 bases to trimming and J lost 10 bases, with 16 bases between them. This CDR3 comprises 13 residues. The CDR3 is CASSPPPQRSQYF. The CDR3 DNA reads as TGTGCCAGCAGTCCACCGCCCCAGCGTTCGCAGTATTTT.

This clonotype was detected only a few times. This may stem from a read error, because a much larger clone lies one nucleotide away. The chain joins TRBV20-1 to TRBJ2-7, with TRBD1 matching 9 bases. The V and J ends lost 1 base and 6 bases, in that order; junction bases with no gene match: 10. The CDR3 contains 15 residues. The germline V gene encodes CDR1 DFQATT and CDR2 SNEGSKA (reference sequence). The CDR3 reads CSARVPGTGIAEQYF. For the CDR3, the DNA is TGCAGTGCTAGAGTTCCAGGGACAGGGATAGCCGAGCAGTACTTC.

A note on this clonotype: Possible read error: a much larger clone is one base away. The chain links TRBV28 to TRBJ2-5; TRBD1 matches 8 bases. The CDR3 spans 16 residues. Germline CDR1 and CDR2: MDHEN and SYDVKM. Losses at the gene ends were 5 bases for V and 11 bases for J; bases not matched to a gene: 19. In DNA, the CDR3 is TGTGCCAGCAGTGGGGTTGGGACAGGTTATTACAATGAGCAGTACTTC. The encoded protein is CASSGVGTGYYNEQYF.

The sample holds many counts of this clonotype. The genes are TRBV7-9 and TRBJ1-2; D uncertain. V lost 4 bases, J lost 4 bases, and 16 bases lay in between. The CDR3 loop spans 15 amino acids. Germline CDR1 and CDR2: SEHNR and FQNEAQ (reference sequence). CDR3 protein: CASSSGLLYSYGYTF. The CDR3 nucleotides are TGTGCCAGCAGCTCAGGTCTCCTTTACTCCTATGGCTACACCTTC.

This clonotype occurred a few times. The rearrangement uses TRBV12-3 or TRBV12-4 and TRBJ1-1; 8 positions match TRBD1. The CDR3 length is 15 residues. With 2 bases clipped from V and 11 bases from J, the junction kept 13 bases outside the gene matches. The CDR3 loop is CASSLNSGGGIGAFF. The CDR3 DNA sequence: TGTGCCAGCAGTTTAAATTCAGGGGGCGGAATTGGTGCTTTCTTT.

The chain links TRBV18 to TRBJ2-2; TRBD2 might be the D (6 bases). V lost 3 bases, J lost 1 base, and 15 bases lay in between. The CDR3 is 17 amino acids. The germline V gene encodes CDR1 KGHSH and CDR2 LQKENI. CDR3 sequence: CASSPRGGNRNTGELFF. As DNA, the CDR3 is TGTGCCAGCTCACCCCGTGGGGGGAACAGGAACACCGGGGAGCTGTTTTTT.

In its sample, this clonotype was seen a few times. CDR3 protein: CASASYGTSYEQYF. DNA for the CDR3: TGTGCCAGCGCCTCATACGGGACTTCCTACGAGCAGTACTTC. The chain employs TRBV27 and TRBJ2-7; the D gene is possibly TRBD2 (6 bases). CDR1 MNHEY and CDR2 SMNVEV come from the germline V gene (reference sequence). V lost 8 bases and J 1 base, leaving 15 bases between the germline ends. The CDR3 sequence is 14 residues long.

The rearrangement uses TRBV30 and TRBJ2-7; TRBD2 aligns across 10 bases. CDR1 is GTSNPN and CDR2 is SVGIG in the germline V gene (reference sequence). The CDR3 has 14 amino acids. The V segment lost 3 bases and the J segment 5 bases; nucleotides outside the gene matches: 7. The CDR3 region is CAWSFRLAGDEQYF. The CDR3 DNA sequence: TGTGCCTGGAGCTTTCGGCTAGCGGGAGACGAGCAGTACTTC.

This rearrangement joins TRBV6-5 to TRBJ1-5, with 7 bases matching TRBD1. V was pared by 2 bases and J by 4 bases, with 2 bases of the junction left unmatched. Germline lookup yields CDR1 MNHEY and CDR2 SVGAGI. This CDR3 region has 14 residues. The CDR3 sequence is CASSYDRANQPQHF. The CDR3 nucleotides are TGTGCCAGCAGTTACGACAGGGCTAATCAGCCCCAGCATTTT.

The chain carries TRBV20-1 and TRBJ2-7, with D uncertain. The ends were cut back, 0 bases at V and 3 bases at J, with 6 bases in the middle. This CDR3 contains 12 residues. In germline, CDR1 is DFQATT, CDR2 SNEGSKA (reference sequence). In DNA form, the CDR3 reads TGCAGTGCTAGAGATTTGAGCTACGAGCAGTACTTC. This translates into CSARDLSYEQYF.

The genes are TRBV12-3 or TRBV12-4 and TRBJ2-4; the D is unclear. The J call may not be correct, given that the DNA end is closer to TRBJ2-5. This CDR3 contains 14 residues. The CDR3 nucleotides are TGTGCCAGCAGCCATGGGGTCTGGGGAGAGACCCAGTACTTC. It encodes CASSHGVWGETQYF.

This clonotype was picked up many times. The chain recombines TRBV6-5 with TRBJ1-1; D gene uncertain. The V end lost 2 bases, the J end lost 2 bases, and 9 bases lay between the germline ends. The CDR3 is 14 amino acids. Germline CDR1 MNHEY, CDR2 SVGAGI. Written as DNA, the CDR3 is TGTGCCAGCAGTTACGCTACGGAAAACACTGAAGCTTTCTTT. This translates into CASSYATENTEAFF.